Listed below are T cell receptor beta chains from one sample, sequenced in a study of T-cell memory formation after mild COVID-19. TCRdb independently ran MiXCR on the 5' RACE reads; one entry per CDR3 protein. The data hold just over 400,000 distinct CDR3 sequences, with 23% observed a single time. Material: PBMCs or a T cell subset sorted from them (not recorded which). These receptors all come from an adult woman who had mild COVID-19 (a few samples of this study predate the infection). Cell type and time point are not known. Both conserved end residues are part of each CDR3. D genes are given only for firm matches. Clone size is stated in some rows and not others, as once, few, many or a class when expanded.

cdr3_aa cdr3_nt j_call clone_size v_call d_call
CASSSGQPYTF TGTGCCAGCAGCTCGGGACAGCCCTACACCTTC TRBJ1-2 NA TRBV7-2 TRBD1
CASSYRDRAYGYTF TGTGCCAGCAGCTATCGGGACAGGGCCTATGGCTACACCTTC TRBJ1-2 NA TRBV7-9 TRBD1
CASGLEGEQYF TGTGCTAGTGGTCTCGAAGGCGAGCAGTACTTC TRBJ2-7 once TRBV12-5 NA
CASSLGASGPQETQYF TGTGCCAGCAGTCTAGGGGCTAGCGGACCACAAGAGACCCAGTACTTC TRBJ2-5 NA TRBV6-2/TRBV6-3 TRBD2
CASSYRASALEQYF TGTGCCAGCAGTTACCGGGCATCGGCCCTTGAGCAGTACTTC TRBJ2-7 NA TRBV6-2/TRBV6-3 NA
CASSQRQGTIYF TGTGCCAGCTCACAACGACAGGGCACCATATATTTT TRBJ1-3 NA TRBV18 TRBD1
CASSVMPADYNEQFF TGTGCCAGCAGCGTAATGCCAGCAGACTACAATGAGCAGTTCTTC TRBJ2-1 few TRBV9 NA
CAISSRTEGETQYF TGTGCCATCAGTTCAAGAACCGAGGGAGAGACCCAGTACTTC TRBJ2-5 NA TRBV10-3 NA
CASSLSRGGNEQFF TGCGCCAGCAGCTTGTCCCGGGGGGGCAATGAGCAGTTCTTC TRBJ2-1 many TRBV5-1 TRBD2
CATSDFAGTGRNEQFF TGTGCCACCAGTGATTTTGCGGGGACAGGGCGGAATGAGCAGTTCTTC TRBJ2-1 NA TRBV24-1 TRBD1
CATSRGLIGDSSYNEQFF TGTGCCACCAGCAGAGGGCTAATAGGGGATAGCTCCTACAATGAGCAGTTCTTC TRBJ2-1 few TRBV15 NA
CAWSEQGTGELFF TGTGCCTGGAGTGAACAGGGCACCGGGGAGCTGTTTTTT TRBJ2-2 NA TRBV30 NA
CASSPGALGKNIQYF TGTGCCAGCAGCCCGGGGGCACTAGGGAAAAACATTCAGTACTTC TRBJ2-4 few TRBV7-2 NA
CASSHCGSVDNEQFF TGCGCCAGCAGTCACTGCGGGAGCGTCGACAATGAGCAGTTCTTC TRBJ2-1 many TRBV23-1 TRBD2
CASSRTGKGMNTEAFF TGTGCCAGCAGCCGGACAGGGAAAGGGATGAACACTGAAGCTTTCTTT TRBJ1-1 NA TRBV7-2 TRBD1
CATSVGTASYNEQFF TGTGCCACCAGTGTGGGAACCGCCTCCTACAATGAGCAGTTCTTC TRBJ2-1 NA TRBV24-1 NA
CASSFLRQENTGELFF TGTGCCAGCAGCTTTTTGAGACAGGAGAACACCGGGGAGCTGTTTTTT TRBJ2-2 NA TRBV5-5 NA
CASSELAGGTDTQYF TGTGCCAGCAGCGAACTAGCGGGGGGCACAGATACGCAGTATTTT TRBJ2-3 NA TRBV7-3 TRBD2
CAIKGPSSYEQYF TGTGCCATCAAAGGTCCGAGCTCCTACGAGCAGTACTTC TRBJ2-7 NA TRBV10-3 NA
CASSLTGGDTYEQYF TGTGCCAGCAGCTTAACCGGCGGGGACACTTACGAGCAGTACTTC TRBJ2-7 many TRBV7-9 NA
CASSSGEAWNTEAFF TGCGCCAGCAGCTCGGGAGAGGCCTGGAACACTGAAGCTTTCTTT TRBJ1-1 few TRBV5-1 NA
CASSNRQGEGSPLHF TGTGCCAGCAGTAATAGACAGGGGGAAGGATCACCCCTCCACTTT TRBJ1-6 NA TRBV2 TRBD1
CSALGNEQFF TGCAGTGCTCTAGGCAATGAGCAGTTCTTC TRBJ2-1 NA TRBV20-1 NA
CASSFRLTDTQYF TGTGCCAGCAGCTTTCGCCTCACAGATACGCAGTATTTT TRBJ2-3 NA TRBV11-1 NA
CSADRGETQYF TGCAGCGCTGACAGAGGGGAGACCCAGTACTTC TRBJ2-5 few TRBV29-1 NA
CAWRLAGGPGTDTQYF TGTGCCTGGAGACTAGCGGGAGGGCCGGGCACAGATACGCAGTATTTT TRBJ2-3 few TRBV30 TRBD2
CASSVVAKGNEQFF TGTGCCAGCAGCGTAGTGGCCAAGGGCAATGAGCAGTTCTTC TRBJ2-1 NA TRBV9 NA
CAISGDQIISPEEPQHF TGTGCCATCAGCGGGGACCAAATAATCAGCCCGGAGGAGCCCCAGCATTTT TRBJ1-5 few TRBV10-3 NA
CASSSRARDSPLHF TGTGCCAGCAGCTCCCGGGCCAGGGATTCACCCCTCCACTTT TRBJ1-6 once TRBV11-2 NA
CASSVGQKNYGYTF TGTGCCAGCAGCGTGGGACAGAAAAACTATGGCTACACCTTC TRBJ1-2 few TRBV9 TRBD1